This TCR beta chain stems from a study of shared clonotypes between healthy human individuals. Broader study findings: Memory subsets generally showed smaller estimated richness than naive subsets did. Clonotypes shared by all four sorted-subset donors had higher generation probabilities than non-shared clonotypes. With a handful of donors compared, approximately 5% of naive CD4 clonotypes were shared.

Selected positively for CCR7 and CD45RO-negative, naive CD8 cells excluded terminally differentiated effector memory CD45RA+ cells. Measured with immunoSEQ multiplex PCR; TCRdb has only the in-frame clones, and not every one. The sample lists some 2.1 million clones, 90% to 95% occurring once. Comments on this clone: Its cognate antigen is unknown.

The CDR3 runs 15 residues. V lost 5 bases and J 1 base, leaving 14 bases between the germline ends. Germline-derived CDR1 and CDR2 are MNHEY and SMNVEV (reference sequence). The V and J genes are TRBV27 and TRBJ1-1; D is perhaps TRBD1 (6 bases). Sequencing was performed on naive CD8+ T cells from PBMCs. This receptor was taken from a man aged 18 to 29 in good health. Some clones in this sample may be carry-over from other donors' samples. In DNA, the CDR3 is TGTGCCAGCAGTGCGAGCAGGGGTGCGAACACTGAAGCTTTCTTT. It yields the protein CASSASRGANTEAFF.